These 7 T cell receptor beta chains came from one sample sequenced in a study of T cell repertoires in aging, cancer and after chemotherapy. Amplification of TCR beta used genomic DNA extracted from peripheral blood. Multiplex touch-down PCR with TRB-A/B primers amplified rearranged V-D-J TRB sequences. TCRdb re-called the multiplex PCR reads through MiXCR, storing one row per CDR3 protein. This sample yields some 10,000 distinct CDR3 sequences, of which 30% to 35% are seen a single time; about 18% belongs to the top ten. The specimen was blood. These receptors originate from a human donor in good health. The donor label of this sample is uncertain.

This clonotype is deemed medium-sized (0.01 to 0.1%). J is TRBJ2-2 and V is TRBV19; D possibly uses TRBD1 or TRBD2 (5 bases each). The CDR3 spans 15 residues. Between the trimmed V and J ends, which lost 2 bases and 6 bases, there was a span of 13 bases. Germline values: CDR1 LNHDA, CDR2 SQIVND (reference sequence). CDR3 amino acids: CASSITGTLAGELFF. Here the CDR3 DNA reads TGTGCCAGTAGTATAACCGGGACGTTGGCCGGGGAGCTGTTTTTT.

This clonotype showed up just a few times. The V call is TRBV20-1, the J call TRBJ1-2; D possibly corresponds to TRBD1 (5 bases). Trimming pared 2 bases from V and 2 bases from J, leaving 15 bases between. The CDR3 is made up of 15 amino acids. CDR1 DFQATT and CDR2 SNEGSKA come from the germline V gene (reference sequence). The CDR3 DNA is TGCAGTGCTAGATCCCGACAGTCGAACAACTATGGCTACACCTTC. It is translated as CSARSRQSNNYGYTF.

The J gene is TRBJ2-7, the V gene TRBV18; D is unresolved. Germline values: CDR1 KGHSH, CDR2 LQKENI. The length of the CDR3 is 13 residues. Deletions cut 3 bases from V and 6 bases from J, with 12 bases between. This CDR3 is CASSPISWGEQYF. CDR3 nucleotides: TGTGCCAGCTCACCGATTAGCTGGGGCGAGCAGTACTTC.

V is TRBV5-4 and J is TRBJ2-1; D call uncertain. Looked up from germline, CDR1 is SGHNT and CDR2 is YYREEE (reference sequence). CDR3 length equals 14 residues. The germline V and J ends were trimmed by 2 bases and 6 bases, with 12 bases remaining between them. Here the CDR3 DNA reads TGTGCCAGCAGCTTAGTCGCTTCTAGCAATGAGCAGTTCTTC. Translated, it gives CASSLVASSNEQFF.

This clonotype was picked up a small number of times. The V and J genes are TRBV6-2 or TRBV6-3 and TRBJ1-1; unclear D gene. Germline V gives CDR1 MNHEY, CDR2 SVGEGT. The V end lost 2 bases, the J end lost 2 bases, and 9 bases lay between the germline ends. This CDR3 contains 14 residues. CDR3: CASSYIALNTEAFF. The CDR3 DNA is TGTGCCAGCAGTTACATCGCGCTCAACACTGAAGCTTTCTTT.

This sequence joins TRBV5-6 and TRBJ2-1; the D gene could be TRBD1 or TRBD2 (5 bases each). CDR1 is SGHDT, CDR2 YYEEEE, per germline. The ends were cut back, 4 bases at V and 9 bases at J, with 11 bases in the middle. This CDR3 has 12 residues. The DNA of the CDR3 is TGTGCCAGCAGCCCCTGGGGGTTTGAGCAGTTCTTC. Its translation is CASSPWGFEQFF.

This clonotype was recorded a few times. This chain connects TRBV10-3 to TRBJ2-1, with D unresolved. V lost 1 base to trimming and J lost 0 bases, with 10 bases between them. CDR1 is ENHRY, CDR2 SYGVKD, per germline. This CDR3 has 16 amino acids. The CDR3 is CAISELTKSSYNEQFF. For the CDR3, the DNA is TGTGCCATCAGTGAGTTGACGAAAAGCTCCTACAATGAGCAGTTCTTC.